The 27 T cell receptor beta chains below were found in one sample sequenced in a study of T cells in Graves' hyperthyroidism and ophthalmopathy (dated by TCRdb to about 2019). The library was built by means of multiplex PCR. Sequencing relied on an Illumina HiSeq 2000. TCR beta CDR3 regions were amplified from RNA transcripts. The TCR CDR3 was subjected to a first round of RT-PCR using the HTBI primer set and the Qiagen OneStep RT-PCR kit. Starting from the raw public reads, TCRdb applied fastp trimming at Q25, assembled clones with MiXCR and retained in-frame beta chains. For every CDR3 protein sequence, its rows merge into one entry that carries the most common genes and DNA. The sample includes a few hundred thousand distinct CDR3 sequences, with approximately 14% observed a single time. The ten largest clones add up to about 7% of the sample. Sequencing was carried out using blood. Source of these receptors: a woman between 25 and 40 years old with Graves' hyperthyroidism.

The V call is TRBV20-1, the J call TRBJ2-5, with a weak D call TRBD1 (6 bases). The V gene lost 0 bases and the J gene lost 5 bases, with 10 bases spanning the gap. The CDR3 loop spans 13 amino acids. Germline V CDR1 and CDR2: DFQATT, SNEGSKA (reference sequence). CDR3 DNA: TGCAGTGCTAGAGATCTCAGGGGTGAGACCCAGTACTTC. Protein sequence: CSARDLRGETQYF.

This clonotype was seen many times. The rearrangement uses TRBV7-9 and TRBJ2-7; D perhaps matches TRBD1 (5 bases). V lost 1 base, J lost 3 bases, and 10 bases lay in between. Per germline, CDR1 SEHNR and CDR2 FQNEAQ (reference sequence). The CDR3 consists of 14 residues. The DNA for the CDR3 is TGTGCCAGCAGCTTAGTGGGGCAGCACTACGAGCAGTACTTC. Amino acid sequence: CASSLVGQHYEQYF.

This clonotype was seen repeatedly, ten times or more. The chain has TRBV10-3 and TRBJ2-1; no clear D gene. The CDR3 spans 16 residues. Trimming shortened V by 4 bases and J by 0 bases, and 13 bases separated the two germline ends. The germline V gene has CDR1 ENHRY and CDR2 SYGVKD. CDR3 protein: CAISGHQLSSYNEQFF. In DNA, the CDR3 is TGTGCCATCAGTGGGCACCAATTGAGCTCCTACAATGAGCAGTTCTTC.

This clonotype was recorded many times. The CDR3 reads CASSLGQGSNTGELFF. CDR3 in DNA: TGCGCCAGCAGCTTGGGACAGGGGAGCAACACCGGGGAGCTGTTTTTT. The chain joins TRBV5-1 to TRBJ2-2; 8 nucleotides agree with TRBD1. The CDR3 is made up of 16 amino acids. The germline V gene has CDR1 SGHRS and CDR2 YFSETQ. Trimming cost V 0 bases and J 2 bases; bases outside gene matches: 3.

This chain joins TRBV6-1 and TRBJ2-3; D unresolved. Trimming removed 6 bases from V and 5 bases from J, with 15 bases in between. Germline CDR1 is MNHNS and CDR2 is SASEGT. The CDR3 is made up of 14 amino acids. CDR3 sequence: CASRETRALDTQYF. DNA of the CDR3: TGTGCCAGCAGGGAGACAAGGGCCTTAGATACGCAGTATTTT.

The genes are TRBV20-1 and TRBJ2-1, with TRBD2 as a possible D gene (5 bases). The CDR3 spans 17 residues. Trimming stripped 4 bases from V and 0 bases from J, with 19 bases between. CDR1 and CDR2 from the germline V gene are DFQATT and SNEGSKA (reference sequence). CDR3 coding DNA: TGCAGTGCTAAACCCCCACTGTGGAGGAGCTCCTACAATGAGCAGTTCTTC. Translating gives CSAKPPLWRSSYNEQFF.

This clonotype was counted a few times. The gene calls are TRBV7-9 and TRBJ2-6; possibly TRBD1 for D (6 bases). Germline V lookup: CDR1 SEHNR, CDR2 FQNEAQ (reference sequence). With 1 base removed from V and 0 bases from J, the gap between germline ends came to 13 bases. The CDR3 is 18 residues long. The DNA for the CDR3 is TGTGCCAGCAGCTTAGTACAGGGACCGATCTCTGGGGCCAACGTCCTGACTTTC. Translating gives CASSLVQGPISGANVLTF.

This clonotype occurred a few times. Since a much larger clone is just one base distant, this may be a read error. The chain links TRBV30 to TRBJ1-5; no clear D. Germline values: CDR1 GTSNPN, CDR2 SVGIG (reference sequence). V was pared by 5 bases and J by 0 bases, with 11 bases between. The length of the CDR3 is 14 residues. CDR3 residues: CAWWRPYSNQPQHF. DNA of the CDR3: TGTGCCTGGTGGCGCCCGTATAGCAATCAGCCCCAGCATTTT.

This clonotype has only one observation. A much larger clone differs by one base, so this may be a read error. The chain combines TRBV18 with TRBJ1-4, with D unresolved. CDR1 is KGHSH and CDR2 is LQKENI in the germline V gene. CDR3 size: 16 residues. CDR3 DNA: TGTGCCAGCTCCTTTGGACGGCCAGCAACTAATGAAGAACTGTTTTTT. Its translation: CASSFGRPATNEELFF.

The chain uses TRBV19 and TRBJ2-1, with D perhaps matching TRBD2 (6 bases). The CDR3 length is 15 residues. In germline, CDR1 is LNHDA, CDR2 SQIVND (reference sequence). V lost 8 bases and J lost 8, with 22 bases in between. DNA of the CDR3: TGTGCCAGTTCGAACCGGGAGACCCTGGCCGATGAGCAGTTCTTC. This gives the protein CASSNRETLADEQFF.

Note on this clonotype: One end of the junction varies from germline; a read error may be responsible. The rearrangement links TRBV10-3 to TRBJ2-7, with TRBD1 matching over 10 bases. The CDR3 totals 17 residues. Germline assignment: CDR1 ENHRY and CDR2 SYGVKD. CDR3 residues: CANSDSRGGTGVHEQYF. Written as DNA, the CDR3 is TGTGCCAACAGTGACTCAAGAGGGGGGACAGGGGTCCACGAGCAGTACTTC.

Many counts were recorded for this clonotype. The rearrangement links TRBV18 to TRBJ2-1, with TRBD1 identical over 11 bases. Germline CDR1 is KGHSH and CDR2 is LQKENI. The CDR3 sequence is 15 residues long. Trimming took 6 bases from V and 9 from J; bases not matched to a gene: 10. DNA for the CDR3: TGTGCCAGCTCCCTGGGACAGGGGGATCTTGGTGAGCAGTTCTTC. Residues: CASSLGQGDLGEQFF.

Only a few counts were recorded for this clonotype. This chain connects TRBV6-1 to TRBJ1-6, with D maybe TRBD1 (5 bases). The CDR3 loop spans 15 amino acids. Germline V gene lookup returns CDR1 MNHNS and CDR2 SASEGT. The ends were cut back, 3 bases at V and 8 bases at J, with 14 bases in the middle. CDR3 DNA: TGTGCCAGCAGTGATCTCCAGGGAATATATTCACCCCTCCACTTT. Translating it yields CASSDLQGIYSPLHF.

The V call is TRBV29-1, the J call TRBJ2-5, with 12 bases matching TRBD2. Germline CDR1 is SQVTM and CDR2 is ANQGSEA. This CDR3 spans 14 amino acids. The V gene end was trimmed by 7 bases and the J gene end by 0 bases; junction bases not matched to a gene: 3. The CDR3 coding sequence is TGCAGCGCTAGCGGGGGGGGGTACCAAGAGACCCAGTACTTC. Its protein is CSASGGGYQETQYF. Full variable domain (missing parts from reference TRBV29-1 and TRBJ2-5): SAVISQKPSRDICQRGTSLTIQCQVDSQVTMMFWYRQQPGQSLTLIATANQGSEATYESGFVIDKFPISRPNLTFSTLTVSNMSPEDSSIYLCSASGGGYQETQYFGPGTRLLVL.

This clonotype was seen a handful of times. J is TRBJ2-1 and V is TRBV20-1; perhaps TRBD2 as D (7 bases). In germline, CDR1 is DFQATT, CDR2 SNEGSKA (reference sequence). CDR3 length: 23 amino acids. The V and J ends lost 0 bases and 0 bases respectively, with 33 bases between them. The CDR3 coding sequence is TGCAGTGCTAGAGAAGGTCCGTGGAGTGGACAGCGGGGAAAAATTACCTCCTACAATGAGCAGTTCTTC. It is translated as CSAREGPWSGQRGKITSYNEQFF.

The V and J genes are TRBV3-1 and TRBJ2-7, with 11 bases matching TRBD2. V was clipped by 4 bases and J by 1 base; unmatched bases: 6. CDR3 length: 16 residues. The V gene's germline CDR1 is LGHDT and CDR2 YNNKEL (reference sequence). The CDR3 bases are TGTGCCAGCAGCCGAAAACTAGCGGGAGAGTCCTACGAGCAGTACTTC. Encoded protein: CASSRKLAGESYEQYF.

This clonotype occurred a few times. The V and J genes are TRBV19 and TRBJ2-5; 12 bases agree with TRBD2. The CDR3 has 15 amino acids. V dropped 9 bases and J dropped 2; count of bases not matched to a gene: 7. Germline CDR1 LNHDA, CDR2 SQIVND (reference sequence). DNA of the CDR3: TGTGCCAGCTCAAGGACTAGCGGGAAGCAAGAGACCCAGTACTTC. It is translated as CASSRTSGKQETQYF.

This clonotype was observed at least ten times. The chain recombines TRBV27 with TRBJ1-1, with D perhaps matching TRBD1 (6 bases). Per the germline V gene, CDR1 is MNHEY and CDR2 is SMNVEV (reference sequence). The CDR3 spans 15 residues. Between the trimmed V and J ends, which lost 4 bases and 3 bases, there was a span of 15 bases. This CDR3 reads CASSSYRAGDTEAFF. Written as DNA, the CDR3 is TGTGCCAGCAGTTCCTACAGGGCGGGGGACACTGAAGCTTTCTTT.

The chain couples TRBV10-3 to TRBJ2-7; 9 bases map to TRBD1. J lost 5 bases, V lost 5 bases, and 1 base had no gene match. CDR1 and CDR2 from the germline V gene are ENHRY and SYGVKD. The CDR3 spans 12 residues. The CDR3 reads CAISRDRDEQYF. CDR3 sequence (DNA): TGTGCCATCAGTAGGGACAGGGACGAGCAGTACTTC.

The rearrangement uses TRBV10-3 and TRBJ2-1; D is uncertain. Germline CDR1 is ENHRY and CDR2 is SYGVKD. The CDR3 covers 14 residues. V gave up 0 bases and J gave up 8 bases, with 11 bases separating them. The CDR3 here is CAISESNSGHEQFF. CDR3 coding DNA: TGTGCCATCAGTGAGTCGAATTCGGGTCATGAGCAGTTCTTC.

This clonotype was seen ten or more times. The chain employs TRBV2 and TRBJ1-1; the D gene is possibly TRBD1 (5 bases). V lost 4 bases and J 8 bases, leaving 11 bases between the germline ends. The CDR3 runs 12 residues. Germline V gene data show CDR1 as SNHLY and CDR2 as FYNNEI. CDR3 nucleotides: TGTGCCAGCAGTGTGGGGGGGGGGGAAGCTTTCTTT. It specifies CASSVGGGEAFF.

This clonotype showed up many times. In DNA, the CDR3 is TGCAGTGCTAGAGATACTAGCCAGAGCGAGCAGTACTTC. This gives the protein CSARDTSQSEQYF. The chain joins TRBV20-1 to TRBJ2-7, with D perhaps TRBD2 (6 bases). Trimming stripped 0 bases from V and 6 bases from J, with 12 bases between. Germline assignment: CDR1 DFQATT and CDR2 SNEGSKA (reference sequence). The CDR3 is 13 residues long.

In its sample, this clonotype was seen many times. The chain is built from TRBV7-2 and TRBJ2-1; 7 nucleotides line up with TRBD2. Germline V gene lookup returns CDR1 SGHTA and CDR2 FQGNSA. This CDR3 has 15 residues. The trim removed 4 bases at V and 6 bases at J, leaving 9 bases unmatched. The CDR3: CASSSHRASGNEQFF. CDR3 in DNA: TGTGCCAGCAGCTCCCACCGGGCTAGCGGCAATGAGCAGTTCTTC.

This clonotype was found a few times. V usage is TRBV5-1 and J usage is TRBJ2-7; 8 positions match TRBD2. Trimming cost V 4 bases and J 0 bases; bases outside gene matches: 9. In germline, CDR1 is SGHRS, CDR2 YFSETQ. The CDR3 is 16 amino acids. This CDR3 reads CASSEGSGISSYEQYF. DNA for the CDR3: TGCGCCAGCAGCGAGGGTAGCGGGATCTCCTCCTACGAGCAGTACTTC.

This clonotype turned up a few times. The chain has TRBV29-1 and TRBJ2-7, with a weak D call TRBD2 (6 bases). CDR1 SQVTM and CDR2 ANQGSEA come from the germline V gene. V lost 4 bases and J lost 3, with 13 bases in between. This CDR3 spans 13 amino acids. The CDR3 is CSVGGDPFYEQYF. CDR3 nucleotides: TGCAGCGTTGGGGGGGATCCCTTCTACGAGCAGTACTTC.

This clonotype was counted at least ten times. The chain is built from TRBV18 and TRBJ2-1, with 8 positions matching TRBD2. Germline CDR1 is KGHSH and CDR2 is LQKENI. CDR3 length: 16 amino acids. The V gene end was trimmed by 3 bases and the J gene end by 7 bases; junction bases not matched to a gene: 11. In nucleotides, the CDR3 is TGTGCCAGCTCACCCACCGAGCGGGAGACTTTGAATGAGCAGTTCTTC. Protein sequence: CASSPTERETLNEQFF.

The chain links TRBV19 to TRBJ2-4; D is possibly TRBD1 or TRBD2 (5 bases each). CDR1 and CDR2 (germline): LNHDA, SQIVND (reference sequence). V gave up 7 bases and J gave up 8 bases, with 15 bases separating them. The CDR3 runs to 13 residues. For the CDR3, the DNA is TGTGCCAGTACGAGTCAGGGAGTTGACATTCAGTACTTC. Its protein product is CASTSQGVDIQYF.